This T cell receptor beta chain was obtained from a study of response to subunit inactivated influenza vaccine. The CDR3 length is 12 residues. Whole-study findings and limits: Authors suggested that a seasonal influenza vaccination recruits few new T cells each time.

TCRdb analysed the RT-PCR reads with MiXCR anew, one entry per CDR3 protein. The table shows 650,000 to 700,000 distinct CDR3 sequences, with 15% to 19% occurring only once. As for this clonotype: Antigen specificity is unknown.

Sequencing used PBMCs from blood, obtained approximately 12 days after vaccination. The receptor comes from a man aged 50 to 60 who received an inactivated influenza vaccine. This chain links TRBV5-2 with TRBJ1-2; the DNA was not compared with TRBD1, the D call given in the table. TRBV5-2 is assigned pseudogene status. Written as DNA, the CDR3 is TGTGCCATCAGCCCTGGGCTCGGTTGCTACACCTTC. This encodes CAISPGLGCYTF.